What follows are 19 T cell receptor beta chains derived from one specimen sequenced in a study of T cell repertoires in cytomegalovirus infection. TCRdb re-called the reads with MiXCR, one entry per CDR3 protein. The sample lists approximately 76,000 distinct CDR3 sequences, about 3.8% occurring once. Sample: PBMCs. All receptors derive from a human donor in good health (CMV status not recorded). Some clones in this sample may be carry-over from other donors' samples.

Ten or more counts support this clonotype. V usage is TRBV7-2 and J usage is TRBJ2-1; 10 bases are a match to TRBD2. Trimming removed 3 bases from V and 2 bases from J; junction bases left unmatched: 4. The CDR3 has 16 amino acids. Germline V gene lookup returns CDR1 SGHTA and CDR2 FQGNSA. CDR3 coding DNA: TGTGCCAGCAGCTTTCAAGCGGGAGGGGCCTACAATGAGCAGTTCTTC. This codes for CASSFQAGGAYNEQFF.

This clonotype came up many times. J is TRBJ1-2 and V is TRBV7-2, with D unresolved. CDR3 length: 16 amino acids. Trimming stripped 2 bases from V and 5 bases from J, with 18 bases between. Germline values: CDR1 SGHTA, CDR2 FQGNSA. CDR3 residues: CASSLPFGSGIYGYTF. The DNA of the CDR3 is TGTGCCAGCAGCTTACCATTTGGGTCAGGAATTTATGGCTACACCTTC.

This clonotype was seen at least ten times. The chain employs TRBV7-8 and TRBJ1-1; D is uncertain. Germline CDR1 is SGHVS and CDR2 is FQNEAQ. This CDR3 has 19 residues. Trimming cost V 1 base and J 1 base, with 22 bases left between them. CDR3 residues: CASSLVWYRVSEENTEAFF. Here the CDR3 DNA reads TGTGCCAGCAGCTTAGTTTGGTACCGCGTTTCCGAGGAGAACACTGAAGCTTTCTTT.

In this sample, this clonotype turned up many times. The V gene is TRBV7-2, the J gene TRBJ2-3; no reliable D call. Germline V gene data show CDR1 as SGHTA and CDR2 as FQGNSA. The CDR3 loop spans 14 amino acids. Trimming shortened V by 4 bases and J by 0 bases, and 8 bases separated the two germline ends. In nucleotides, the CDR3 is TGTGCCAGCAGCTCTTACTTTAGCACAGATACGCAGTATTTT. It translates to CASSSYFSTDTQYF. Drawing the rest from reference TRBV7-2 and TRBJ2-3, the complete variable domain is GAGVSQSPSNKVTEKGKDVELRCDPISGHTALYWYRQSLGQGLEFLIYFQGNSAPDKSGLPSDRFSAERTGGSVSTLTIQRTQQEDSAVYLCASSSYFSTDTQYFGPGTRLTVL.

Ten or more counts support this clonotype. An end of the junction does not agree with germline; a read error may underlie this. J is TRBJ1-2 and V is TRBV10-3, with a possible D match to TRBD1 (5 bases). The CDR3 runs 12 residues. In germline, CDR1 is ENHRY, CDR2 SYGVKD. The CDR3 reads CANFDRDKGFTF. The CDR3 DNA is TGTGCCAACTTCGACAGAGACAAGGGCTTCACCTTC.

This clonotype was seen repeatedly, ten times or more. The chain has TRBV5-6 and TRBJ2-7, with D maybe TRBD1 (6 bases). Trimming removed 5 bases from V and 0 bases from J, with 9 bases in between. Germline V gives CDR1 SGHDT, CDR2 YYEEEE. There are 13 residues in the CDR3. The CDR3 DNA is TGTGCCAGCAGTAGGACAGACTCCTACGAGCAGTACTTC. Translating it yields CASSRTDSYEQYF.

This clonotype was counted ten times or more. The CDR3 loop reads CATTVATDTQYF. The CDR3 nucleotides are TGTGCCACAACCGTGGCCACAGATACGCAGTATTTT. This rearrangement joins TRBV6-2 or TRBV6-3 to TRBJ2-3, with D hard to call. Germline V gene lookup returns CDR1 MNHEY and CDR2 SVGEGT. V dropped 10 bases and J dropped 2 bases, with 10 bases sitting between them. The CDR3 is 12 amino acids.

This clonotype was observed many times. The rearrangement uses TRBV5-6 and TRBJ2-1; no definite D call. Trimming stripped 2 bases from V and 9 bases from J, with 12 bases between. The CDR3 runs to 13 residues. The V gene's germline CDR1 is SGHDT and CDR2 YYEEEE. CDR3 DNA: TGTGCCAGCAGCTTCCAAGGTGACGCTGAGCAGTTCTTC. Translated: CASSFQGDAEQFF.

The table lists this clonotype with many counts. The chain couples TRBV12-3 or TRBV12-4 to TRBJ2-3; no clear D gene. V was trimmed by 8 bases and J by 3 bases, leaving 12 bases between them. The CDR3 is 13 residues long. The CDR3: CASVLLGTDTQYF. Written as DNA, the CDR3 is TGTGCCAGCGTTCTACTGGGAACAGATACGCAGTATTTT.

The chain uses TRBV7-8 and TRBJ1-2; 8 bases map to TRBD1. CDR3 size: 13 residues. CDR1 is SGHVS and CDR2 is FQNEAQ in the germline V gene. The J segment lost 8 bases and the V segment lost 3 bases, leaving 5 bases of the junction unmatched. CDR3 loop: CASSFQGAGGYTF. The CDR3, as DNA: TGTGCCAGCAGCTTCCAGGGGGCAGGAGGCTACACCTTC.

This clonotype was seen ten or more times. The V and J genes are TRBV18 and TRBJ2-3; D is uncertain. CDR3 length: 14 residues. The V end lost 2 bases, the J end lost 2 bases, and 8 bases lay between the germline ends. The V gene's germline CDR1 is KGHSH and CDR2 LQKENI. The CDR3 DNA sequence: TGTGCCAGCTCACCAAACGCTCCCACAGATACGCAGTATTTT. This encodes CASSPNAPTDTQYF.

This clonotype was seen many times. The chain uses TRBV7-2 and TRBJ1-1; D is uncertain. Germline CDR1 and CDR2: SGHTA and FQGNSA. CDR3 length: 13 residues. Trimming left V 5 bases short and J 0 bases short, with 7 bases between. DNA for the CDR3: TGTGCCAGCAGCCAACCAGTGAACACTGAAGCTTTCTTT. This sequence encodes CASSQPVNTEAFF.

Many counts were recorded for this clonotype. V and J are TRBV12-3 or TRBV12-4 and TRBJ1-4; no firm D call. V lost 3 bases, J lost 11 bases, and 7 bases lay in between. CDR3 size: 11 residues. The CDR3 region has the DNA TGTGCCAGCAGTTTTGAAGATAAACTGTTTTTT. It codes for CASSFEDKLFF.

This clonotype was picked up many times. The CDR3 region is CASNGGSAKNIQYF. As DNA, the CDR3 is TGTGCCAGTAATGGAGGGTCCGCCAAAAACATTCAGTACTTC. The rearrangement uses TRBV19 and TRBJ2-4; D might be TRBD2 (6 bases). Germline V gene data show CDR1 as LNHDA and CDR2 as SQIVND (reference sequence). The CDR3 consists of 14 residues. The germline V and J ends were trimmed by 7 bases and 1 base, with 11 bases remaining between them.

This clonotype was observed many times. The CDR3 DNA is TGTGCCAGCAGCTTAGTCCCGGGACGTGGGCACGAGCAGTACTTC. The encoded protein is CASSLVPGRGHEQYF. The chain links TRBV7-3 to TRBJ2-7; either TRBD1 or TRBD2 may supply D (5 bases each). CDR1 and CDR2 from the germline V gene are SGHTA and FQGTGA. The CDR3 is made up of 15 amino acids. V gave up 2 bases and J gave up 5 bases, with 16 bases separating them.

This clonotype was observed many times. The genes are TRBV7-9 and TRBJ1-3; D is ambiguous. Trimming cost V 5 bases and J 4 bases, with 9 bases left between them. The CDR3 runs to 13 residues. Germline loops: CDR1 SEHNR, CDR2 FQNEAQ (reference sequence). CDR3 sequence: CASSKGAGNTIYF. Here the CDR3 DNA reads TGTGCCAGCAGCAAAGGAGCGGGAAACACCATATATTTT.

The sample holds many counts of this clonotype. The chain is built from TRBV6-2 or TRBV6-3 and TRBJ2-7; tentatively, D is TRBD1 (6 bases). The germline V gene encodes CDR1 MNHEY and CDR2 SVGEGT. Trimming shortened V by 6 bases and J by 4 bases, and 10 bases separated the two germline ends. There are 12 residues in the CDR3. The CDR3 region is CASRIQGYEQYF. CDR3 sequence (DNA): TGTGCCAGCAGAATTCAGGGGTACGAGCAGTACTTC.

There are many counts of this clonotype. The rearrangement uses TRBV2 and TRBJ2-1; D is unclear. V was clipped by 11 bases and J by 1 base, with 18 bases between them. This CDR3 spans 15 amino acids. Germline CDR1 reads SNHLY; CDR2 reads FYNNEI. CDR3 in DNA: TGTGCCGACGACACGGGCTTAGCATCCTACAATGAGCAGTTCTTC. Translated, it gives CADDTGLASYNEQFF.

This clonotype was found many times. The gene calls are TRBV30 and TRBJ1-1; 11 bases align to TRBD1. The CDR3 spans 15 residues. Germline V gene lookup returns CDR1 GTSNPN and CDR2 SVGIG (reference sequence). J was trimmed by 3 bases and V by 5 bases; bases with no gene match: 8. The CDR3 sequence is CAWSWTGGADTEAFF. DNA of the CDR3: TGTGCCTGGTCATGGACAGGGGGCGCGGACACTGAAGCTTTCTTT.